The 12 T cell receptor beta chains reported below all come from one sample, sequenced in a study of shared clonotypes between healthy human individuals. Only in-frame clones appear in the TCRdb table, and some are missing; sequencing was by immunoSEQ multiplex PCR. The sample holds approximately 460,000 clones, 77% seen once. Sample: PBMCs. The source of these receptors is a woman aged 40-49 years in good health. Some clones in this sample may be carry-over from other donors' samples.

The gene calls are TRBV9 and TRBJ2-7; no reliable D call. CDR1 and CDR2 (germline): SGDLS, YYNGEE. V was trimmed by 4 bases and J by 0 bases, leaving 20 bases between them. The CDR3 runs 17 residues. CDR3 protein: CASSSGPPGVYSYEQYF. The CDR3 nucleotides read TGTGCCAGCAGCTCAGGCCCCCCTGGCGTTTACTCCTACGAGCAGTACTTC.

This clone was observed a single time. The V and J genes are TRBV30 and TRBJ2-1, with D hard to call. The V gene's germline CDR1 is GTSNPN and CDR2 SVGIG (reference sequence). The CDR3 contains 11 residues. Between the trimmed V and J ends, which lost 2 bases and 6 bases, there was a span of 5 bases. The CDR3 DNA is TGTGCCTGGAGTTACCCCAATGAGCAGTTCTTC. Translated: CAWSYPNEQFF.

To note about this clone: It is likely a read error: a sequence one base away is far more abundant. The chain joins TRBV7-3 to TRBJ1-5; D remains unclear. The CDR3 loop spans 13 amino acids. The V gene's germline CDR1 is SGHTA and CDR2 FQGTGA. The V end was cut by 2 bases, the J end by 4 bases, with 6 bases between. The CDR3 DNA reads TGTGCCAGCAGCTTAGGGCGTAATCAGCCCCAGCATTTT. Translating gives CASSLGRNQPQHF. Full variable domain (missing parts from reference TRBV7-3 and TRBJ1-5): GAGVSQTPSNKVTEKGKYVELRCDPISGHTALYWYRQSLGQGPEFLIYFQGTGAADDSGLPNDRFFAVRPEGSVSTLKIQRTERGDSAVYLCASSLGRNQPQHFGDGTRLSIL.

This clone was counted at least ten times. A far larger clone is off by one base, so a read error is likely. No DNA is shown, since the ends of the CDR3 on it are uncertain; the CDR3 is the one TCRdb lists. This specimen includes other DNA sequences encoding the same CDR3. The rearrangement links TRBV29-1 to TRBJ1-2. The V gene's germline CDR1 is SQVTM and CDR2 ANQGSEA. The CDR3 comprises 11 residues, both ends counted. The CDR3: CSESSNYGCTF.

The rearrangement links TRBV4-2 to TRBJ1-4, with D possibly being TRBD1 (6 bases). Trimming took off 0 bases at V and 8 bases at J, with 13 bases between the two ends. Germline-derived CDR1 and CDR2 are LGHNA and YNFKEQ. The CDR3 loop spans 15 amino acids. The CDR3 sequence: CASSQDGGLGEKLFF. In nucleotides, the CDR3 is TGTGCCAGCAGCCAAGACGGGGGCCTCGGGGAAAAACTGTTTTTT.

The gene calls are TRBV7-3 and TRBJ1-5; D not certain. Germline lookup yields CDR1 SGHTA and CDR2 FQGTGA. The CDR3 is made up of 13 amino acids. Trimming left V 2 bases short and J 4 bases short, with 6 bases between. CDR3 DNA: TGTGCCAGCAGCTTAGACGAAAATCAGCCCCAGCATTTT. Its protein is CASSLDENQPQHF. Variable domain in full (rest from reference TRBV7-3 and TRBJ1-5): GAGVSQTPSNKVTEKGKYVELRCDPISGHTALYWYRQSLGQGPEFLIYFQGTGAADDSGLPNDRFFAVRPEGSVSTLKIQRTERGDSAVYLCASSLDENQPQHFGDGTRLSIL.

The chain couples TRBV4-1 to TRBJ1-1, with 10 bases matching TRBD1. Trimming took 1 base from V and 0 from J; bases not matched to a gene: 2. Germline V gene sequence: CDR1 MGHRA, CDR2 YSYEKL. This CDR3 has 16 residues. The CDR3 region is CASSQGQGAMNTEAFF. The CDR3, as DNA: TGCGCCAGCAGCCAAGGACAGGGGGCCATGAACACTGAAGCTTTCTTT.

The chain has TRBV2 and TRBJ1-2, with TRBD1 matching 7 bases. The V and J ends lost 8 bases and 6 bases, in that order; junction bases with no gene match: 12. Germline CDR1 reads SNHLY; CDR2 reads FYNNEI. The CDR3 has 14 residues. As DNA, the CDR3 is TGTGCCAGCCGCGGACAGGAGGCATATGATGGCTACACCTTC. Its translation is CASRGQEAYDGYTF.

V gene TRBV28 combines with J gene TRBJ2-5, with 10 nucleotides matching TRBD2. Gene TRBJ2-7 matches the end of the DNA better, so the J call may be wrong. This CDR3 is 15 amino acids long. The germline gives CDR1 MDHEN, CDR2 SYDVKM. DNA for the CDR3: TGTGCCAGCGGGTCCGCCGGGACTAGCGAGTACGAGCAGTACTTC. Its protein is CASGSAGTSEYEQYF.

DNA for the CDR3: TGTGCCAGCAGCTTGGAATCCCTAGCCTCCTACAATGAGCAGTTCTTC. This sequence encodes CASSLESLASYNEQFF. This chain uses TRBV5-4 with TRBJ2-1, with TRBD2 as a possible D gene (5 bases). The length of the CDR3 is 16 residues. CDR1 and CDR2 from the germline V gene are SGHNT and YYREEE (reference sequence). With 0 bases removed from V and 0 bases from J, the gap between germline ends came to 10 bases.

The V call is TRBV19, the J call TRBJ1-1; D possibly corresponds to TRBD1 (5 bases). The CDR3 has 14 amino acids. Germline loops: CDR1 LNHDA, CDR2 SQIVND (reference sequence). Trimming pared 3 bases from V and 1 base from J, leaving 9 bases between. The CDR3 DNA is TGTGCCAGTAGTATCCGACAGAAGAACACTGAAGCTTTCTTT. Its translation: CASSIRQKNTEAFF. Together with reference TRBV19 and TRBJ1-1, the CDR3 gives the full variable domain: DGGITQSPKYLFRKEGQNVTLSCEQNLNHDAMYWYRQDPGQGLRLIYYSQIVNDFQKGDIAEGYSVSREKKESFPLTVTSAQKNPTAFYLCASSIRQKNTEAFFGQGTRLTVV.

The J gene is TRBJ2-2, the V gene TRBV14; a possible D gene is TRBD2 (5 bases). The ends were cut back, 3 bases at V and 1 base at J, with 9 bases in the middle. The CDR3 sequence is 15 residues long. In germline, CDR1 is SGHDN, CDR2 FVKESK. CDR3 nucleotide sequence: TGTGCCAGCAGCCAGGGAGCGTTGAACACCGGGGAGCTGTTTTTT. It is translated as CASSQGALNTGELFF.